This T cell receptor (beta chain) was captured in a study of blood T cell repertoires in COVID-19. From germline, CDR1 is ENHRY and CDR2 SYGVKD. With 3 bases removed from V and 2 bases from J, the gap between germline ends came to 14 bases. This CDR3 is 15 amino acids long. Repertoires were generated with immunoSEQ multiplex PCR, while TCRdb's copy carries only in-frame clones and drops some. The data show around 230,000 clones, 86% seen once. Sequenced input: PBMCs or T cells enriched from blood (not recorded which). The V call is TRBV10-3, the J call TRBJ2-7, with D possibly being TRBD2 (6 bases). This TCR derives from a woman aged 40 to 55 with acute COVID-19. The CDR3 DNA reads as TGTGCCATCAGTGATTCCGGGACTCCGACCTACGAGCAGTACTTC. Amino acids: CAISDSGTPTYEQYF.